A single sample gave rise to the 25 T cell receptor beta chains below, sequenced in a study of CD4 and CD8 cells across lung adenocarcinoma regions. A single record per CDR3 protein comes from TCRdb applying MiXCR to the PCR reads. The table has approximately 20,000 distinct CDR3 sequences, 45% to 55% seen once; the top ten hold approximately 18%. The sequenced sample consisted of CD4+ T cells from the margin of a lung tumor. The receptor set was obtained from a male donor with lung adenocarcinoma. The CD4 and CD8 labels of this study may be unreliable.

This clonotype was seen more than once but under ten times. This chain uses TRBV6-4 with TRBJ2-1; 7 bases are shared with TRBD2. This CDR3 region has 14 residues. The germline V gene has CDR1 MRHNA and CDR2 SNTAGT. The V segment lost 10 bases and the J segment 5 bases; nucleotides outside the gene matches: 11. CDR3 sequence (DNA): TGTGCCACCCGAGGTAGCGGGCTCAACAATGAGCAGTTCTTC. It codes for CATRGSGLNNEQFF.

V gene TRBV27 combines with J gene TRBJ2-1; D gene unclear. The CDR3 runs 14 residues. Trimming cost V 4 bases and J 0 bases, with 7 bases left between them. Germline assignment: CDR1 MNHEY and CDR2 SMNVEV (reference sequence). CDR3 protein: CASSSSSSYNEQFF. The CDR3 DNA reads TGTGCCAGCAGTTCGTCCTCCTCCTACAATGAGCAGTTCTTC.

This clonotype was seen a single time. The rearrangement links TRBV25-1 to TRBJ2-1, with 9 positions matching TRBD2. CDR1 MGHDK and CDR2 SYGVNS come from the germline V gene. J gave up 8 bases and V 3 bases, and 8 bases lay outside the gene matches. The CDR3 spans 15 residues. CDR3 region: CASSDRMASGDEQFF. CDR3 in DNA: TGTGCCAGCAGTGATAGGATGGCTAGCGGGGATGAGCAGTTCTTC.

The table lists this clonotype with many counts. This rearrangement joins TRBV6-1 to TRBJ2-2; 11 bases map to TRBD2. CDR3 length: 14 amino acids. Germline CDR1 and CDR2: MNHNS and SASEGT. J was trimmed by 6 bases and V by 7 bases; bases with no gene match: 4. CDR3 region: CASNLAGGPGELFF. The CDR3 region has the DNA TGTGCCAGCAACTTAGCGGGAGGGCCCGGGGAGCTGTTTTTT.

The chain links TRBV10-1 to TRBJ2-2, with D possibly matching TRBD1 (6 bases). Germline V CDR1 and CDR2: WNHNN, SYGVQD (reference sequence). This CDR3 region has 13 residues. The V end was cut by 6 bases, the J end by 16 bases, with 21 bases between. CDR3 nucleotides: TGCGCCAGCAGGGCTGGGACCACAGGGAAGCAGTTTTTT. Protein product: CASRAGTTGKQFF.

This clonotype has at least ten counts. The chain employs TRBV7-6 and TRBJ2-2; D remains ambiguous. Trimming shortened V by 1 base and J by 7 bases, and 7 bases separated the two germline ends. The CDR3 extends over 13 amino acids. Germline V CDR1 and CDR2: SGHVS, FNYEAQ. The CDR3 reads CASSLEGIGELFF. The CDR3 nucleotides are TGTGCCAGCAGCTTAGAAGGGATCGGGGAGCTGTTTTTT.

This clonotype has just a few counts. The J gene is TRBJ2-2, the V gene TRBV24-1, with a possible D match to TRBD2 (6 bases). Per the germline V gene, CDR1 is KGHDR and CDR2 is SFDVKD. The CDR3 is 17 residues long. With 4 bases removed from V and 0 bases from J, the gap between germline ends came to 14 bases. CDR3 loop: CATSDPPGTANTGELFF. CDR3 DNA sequence: TGTGCCACCAGTGACCCTCCCGGGACTGCGAACACCGGGGAGCTGTTTTTT.

The rearrangement joins TRBV10-3 to TRBJ2-3; perhaps D is TRBD1 or TRBD2 (6 bases each). The better agreement between TRBJ2-7 and the DNA end casts doubt on the J call. The CDR3 covers 15 residues. Germline V lookup: CDR1 ENHRY, CDR2 SYGVKD. The CDR3 protein is CAAGHGGGHPETQYF. The CDR3 nucleotides are TGTGCCGCGGGTCACGGGGGCGGGCACCCAGAGACGCAGTACTTC.

This clonotype is classed as medium-sized. The chain couples TRBV6-1 to TRBJ2-4; no reliable D call. Trimming pared 4 bases from V and 2 bases from J, leaving 18 bases between. In germline, CDR1 is MNHNS, CDR2 SASEGT. The CDR3 runs to 17 residues. The CDR3 loop is CASSAAGRARTKNIQYF. CDR3 coding DNA: TGTGCCAGCAGTGCAGCCGGACGAGCTAGGACCAAAAACATTCAGTACTTC.

This clonotype was detected many times. The chain recombines TRBV6-5 with TRBJ2-3; D possibly corresponds to TRBD2 (5 bases). The CDR3 length is 14 residues. Trimming shortened V by 2 bases and J by 8 bases, and 14 bases separated the two germline ends. Germline V gene sequence: CDR1 MNHEY, CDR2 SVGAGI. The CDR3 DNA is TGTGCCAGCAGTTACGACCGGGGTCCGGTTACGCAGTATTTT. Protein sequence: CASSYDRGPVTQYF.

About this clonotype: The CDR3 does not end in the conserved phenylalanine or tryptophan, so this is likely a read error. Because the CDR3's place on the DNA is in doubt, the DNA is left out and the CDR3 is given as listed by TCRdb. This chain joins TRBV7-6 and TRBJ2-5; the D call of TRBD2 is as the table states it, not checked on the DNA. Germline values: CDR1 SGHVS, CDR2 FNYEAQ. Termini included, the CDR3 measures 16 amino acids. CDR3 sequence reads: CASSPLLASGQETQHS.

The table lists this clonotype with many counts. The chain links TRBV28 to TRBJ2-1; D is unresolved. CDR1 and CDR2 from the germline V gene are MDHEN and SYDVKM. The CDR3 runs 15 residues. Trimming cost V 4 bases and J 3 bases, with 13 bases left between them. The CDR3 protein is CASSWAARIYNEQFF. The CDR3, as DNA: TGTGCCAGCAGTTGGGCGGCCAGAATCTACAATGAGCAGTTCTTC.

As regards this clonotype: At one end, the junction sequence differs from germline, possibly due to a read error. This chain uses TRBV27 with TRBJ2-5; D assignment may be TRBD1 or TRBD2 (6 bases each). Looked up from germline, CDR1 is MNHEY and CDR2 is SMNVEV (reference sequence). The CDR3 runs to 16 residues. In DNA form, the CDR3 reads TGTGCCAGCGGGGGAGTCGGGGGCCGCGTCCCAGAGACGCAGTATTTC. Translating it yields CASGGVGGRVPETQYF.

This clonotype was counted at least ten times. The V and J genes are TRBV7-2 and TRBJ2-5; TRBD2 aligns across 11 bases. CDR1 is SGHTA, CDR2 FQGNSA, per germline. Trimming at V came to 6 bases and at J to 4 bases, leaving 7 bases not matched to a gene. The CDR3 has 15 residues. CDR3 sequence: CASRRQGLAGETQYF. DNA for the CDR3: TGTGCCAGCAGGCGACAAGGACTAGCGGGAGAGACCCAGTACTTC. The full variable domain, its missing parts supplied by reference TRBV7-2 and TRBJ2-5, is GAGVSQSPSNKVTEKGKDVELRCDPISGHTALYWYRQSLGQGLEFLIYFQGNSAPDKSGLPSDRFSAERTGGSVSTLTIQRTQQEDSAVYLCASRRQGLAGETQYFGPGTRLLVL.

This chain links TRBV7-8 with TRBJ2-7; 7 nucleotides agree with TRBD2. Per germline, CDR1 SGHVS and CDR2 FQNEAQ. V gave up 2 bases and J gave up 6 bases; unmatched junction bases: 7. The CDR3 spans 14 residues. CDR3 DNA sequence: TGTGCCAGCAGCTTAAGAGGCGGGAGTTCCGAGCAGTACTTC. Protein sequence: CASSLRGGSSEQYF. The entire variable domain, with the rest obtained from reference TRBV7-8 and TRBJ2-7, is as follows: GAGVSQSPRYKVAKRGQDVALRCDPISGHVSLFWYQQALGQGPEFLTYFQNEAQLDKSGLPSDRFFAERPEGSVSTLKIQRTQQEDSAVYLCASSLRGGSSEQYFGPGTRLTVT.

The chain uses TRBV7-6 and TRBJ1-1; D is unclear. The V gene lost 5 bases and the J gene lost 1 base, with 8 bases spanning the gap. The CDR3 has 13 amino acids. Germline V gene lookup returns CDR1 SGHVS and CDR2 FNYEAQ. The CDR3 region is CASSKDQNTEAFF. CDR3 in DNA: TGTGCCAGCAGCAAGGACCAGAACACTGAAGCTTTCTTT. The full variable domain, with the rest looked up from reference TRBV7-6 and TRBJ1-1, is GAGVSQSPRYKVTKRGQDVALRCDPISGHVSLYWYRQALGQGPEFLTYFNYEAQQDKSGLPNDRFSAERPEGSISTLTIQRTEQRDSAMYRCASSKDQNTEAFFGQGTRLTVV.

This clonotype was seen repeatedly, ten times or more. V is TRBV4-1 and J is TRBJ1-4, with 10 bases lining up with TRBD1. This CDR3 has 15 residues. With 3 bases clipped from V and 7 bases from J, the junction kept 5 bases outside the gene matches. Germline assignment: CDR1 MGHRA and CDR2 YSYEKL. The CDR3 spells CASSQGDRGPEKLFF. Written as DNA, the CDR3 is TGCGCCAGCAGCCAGGGAGACAGGGGGCCTGAAAAACTGTTTTTT.

This clonotype was counted many times. The rearrangement links TRBV12-3 or TRBV12-4 to TRBJ1-2; maybe TRBD1 (6 bases). Trimming left V 6 bases short and J 8 bases short, with 16 bases between. CDR3 length equals 13 residues. This chain's CDR3 is CASSFRGTLGYTF. As DNA, the CDR3 is TGTGCCAGCAGCTTCAGGGGAACCCTGGGCTACACCTTC.

This clonotype was counted ten times or more. The chain has TRBV4-2 and TRBJ2-6; TRBD1 is a possible D gene (7 bases). V lost 4 bases to trimming and J lost 0 bases, with 13 bases between them. Germline assignment: CDR1 LGHNA and CDR2 YNFKEQ. The CDR3 sequence is 17 residues long. The CDR3 reads CASSPEGAGSGANVLTF. The CDR3 DNA follows: TGTGCCAGCAGCCCGGAGGGGGCCGGCTCTGGGGCCAACGTCCTGACTTTC.

This clonotype was seen a few times. The V call is TRBV12-3 or TRBV12-4, the J call TRBJ1-2; the D gene is possibly TRBD1 (5 bases). Trimming took off 6 bases at V and 5 bases at J, with 16 bases between the two ends. The CDR3 consists of 14 residues. CDR3 coding DNA: TGTGCCAGCAGATTGGGGCGGAACTCATATGGCTACACCTTC. Translated, it gives CASRLGRNSYGYTF.

The rearrangement uses TRBV7-9 and TRBJ2-1; 7 nucleotides match TRBD1. The CDR3 totals 18 residues. Germline CDR1 reads SEHNR; CDR2 reads FQNEAQ (reference sequence). V shed 0 bases, J shed 2 bases, and the junction held 10 bases outside the gene matches. In DNA, the CDR3 is TGTGCCAGCAGCTTAGCGTATGACAGGACAGGTGCCTACAATGAGCAGTTCTTC. Encoded protein: CASSLAYDRTGAYNEQFF.

The rearrangement joins TRBV6-1 to TRBJ2-4, with a weak D call TRBD1 (6 bases). Germline V gene lookup returns CDR1 MNHNS and CDR2 SASEGT. The V end lost 5 bases, the J end lost 13 bases, and 24 bases lay between the germline ends. The CDR3 extends over 15 amino acids. The DNA of the CDR3 is TGTGCCAGCAGTCAGGGGCTGGGAGCCAAAGATACGCAGTACTTC. This encodes CASSQGLGAKDTQYF.

This chain joins TRBV6-5 and TRBJ2-2, with D perhaps TRBD2 (5 bases). The DNA end is more similar to TRBJ2-3, so the J call may be wrong. Germline V gene sequence: CDR1 MNHEY, CDR2 SVGAGI. The CDR3 has 15 amino acids. The CDR3 protein is CASRLQSGSPEEQYF. The CDR3, as DNA: TGTGCCAGCAGACTCCAGTCTGGGAGTCCAGAGGAGCAGTATTTT.

This chain connects TRBV6-5 to TRBJ2-4; D tentatively fits TRBD1 or TRBD2 (5 bases each). The V and J ends lost 4 bases and 13 bases respectively, with 32 bases between them. The CDR3 spans 18 residues. Germline values: CDR1 MNHEY, CDR2 SVGAGI. The CDR3: CASSSRGSGLRAKDTQYF. The CDR3, as DNA: TGTGCCAGCAGTTCCCGCGGCTCGGGGCTTAGAGCCAAAGATACGCAGTACTTC.

This rearrangement joins TRBV6-4 to TRBJ2-5; no clear D. The last part of the DNA fits TRBJ2-7 better; the J call may be wrong. The CDR3 has 14 amino acids. Per the germline V gene, CDR1 is MRHNA and CDR2 is SNTAGT. This CDR3 reads CASSDSSRLSEQYF. The CDR3 nucleotides read TGTGCCAGCAGTGATTCGAGTCGCTTGAGCGAGCAGTACTTC.